The clone carrying this TCR beta chain turned up a few times. Seattle's cohort entered during active infection and was followed longitudinally. Original processing methods: Quantification of nucleated cells was approximated via reference gene primer amplification. Data came from immunoSEQ multiplex PCR; TCRdb stores just in-frame clones and leaves some out. V, J and clone size are those of that table, while D and trimming were read from the DNA. The sample lists about 330,000 clones; roughly 87% were seen once. Trimming took off 8 bases at V and 4 bases at J, with 6 bases between the two ends. Germline V gives CDR1 MNHEY, CDR2 SVGAGI. The CDR3 covers 10 residues. This sample stems from a study of blood T cell repertoires in COVID-19. About the study: Sources were T cells, B-cell-depleted T cells, or PBMCs; the material itself was cDNA or gDNA.

The gene calls are TRBV6-5 and TRBJ2-7; D is unclear. What was sequenced was peripheral blood. The TCR originated in a man younger than 40 with COVID-19, enrolled during active disease. The CDR3 region is CASEDYEQYF. The CDR3, as DNA: TGTGCCAGCGAGGATTACGAGCAGTACTTC.